A single T cell receptor beta chain is shown here with its context. The data belong to a study of cytomegalovirus exposure and HLA in healthy donors. The PCR employed 60 Vbeta primers together with 13 Jbeta primers. Using immunoSEQ multiplex PCR, the repertoire was profiled, and TCRdb retains in-frame clones only, with some absent. The sample has 120,000 or so clones, 75% seen once. The ends lost 4 bases at V and 6 bases at J; junction bases unmatched: 17. CDR3 size: 17 residues. Germline-derived CDR1 and CDR2 are SGDLS and YYNGEE. The rearrangement uses TRBV9 and TRBJ1-2, with 8 positions matching TRBD1. Sequenced: PBMCs. The receptor was isolated from a woman between 40 and 55 years old in good health and CMV-seropositive. The CDR3 DNA reads as TGTGCCAGCAGCACACACCCGGGGGCAGGGGGCAACGATGGCTACACCTTC. It yields the protein CASSTHPGAGGNDGYTF.